This T cell receptor (beta chain) was captured in a study of radiation and T cells in renal cell carcinoma. Sequencing was performed with immunoSEQ multiplex PCR; in TCRdb, only in-frame clones are kept and a portion is missing. Among some 150,000 clones listed, 65% to 90% were seen once. Stated time point: blood 4 weeks post-SBRT, at nephrectomy. Treatment of the sample: 15 Gy SBRT to primary tumor, nephrectomy 4 weeks later. Nephrectomy followed 15 Gy stereotactic body radiation by 4 weeks. After SBRT, blood was collected at 2 and 4 weeks, plus baseline. Clear cell pathology was present in this patient's renal cell carcinoma. Note on this clone: Its antigen is not known.

Study-wide findings and caveats: Top tumor clonotypes rose in blood 2 weeks post-radiation, then contracted.

Trimming removed 2 bases at V and 2 bases at J, with 12 bases between. Germline V lookup: CDR1 MNHNY, CDR2 SVGAGI (reference sequence). The CDR3 spans 15 residues. The source material was blood, sampled from a patient whose treatment included radiotherapy and nephrectomy. The source is a woman aged 45-65 years with renal cell carcinoma. The rearrangement joins TRBV6-6 to TRBJ2-5; possibly TRBD1 for D (6 bases). This CDR3 is CASSYRDTVQETQYF. The CDR3 bases are TGTGCCAGCAGTTACCGGGACACAGTACAAGAGACCCAGTACTTC.